A selection of T cell receptor beta chains follows, all from one sample in a study of cytomegalovirus exposure and HLA in healthy donors. The repertoire was sequenced with immunoSEQ multiplex PCR; TCRdb's copy has only in-frame clones and lacks some. Of tens of thousands of clones in the sample, over 80% were seen once. The sequenced sample consisted of PBMCs. The receptors here all came from a man aged 18 to 29 in good health and CMV-seronegative. CDR3s include the opening cysteine and the closing phenylalanine or tryptophan. The order of the fields is CDR3 protein, CDR3 DNA, clone size, V gene, D gene, CDR3 length, J gene. The D gene is left open where the match is weak. The size field is filled for only some rows; it gives once, few, many or a size class.

CAWSLTRSNQPQHF | TGTGCCTGGAGTCTCACGAGGAGCAATCAGCCCCAGCATTTT | . | TRBV30 | . | 14 | TRBJ1-5
CASSLMEQGSGELFF | TGTGCCAGCAGTTTAATGGAGCAGGGCTCCGGGGAGCTGTTTTTT | . | TRBV28 | . | 15 | TRBJ2-2
CASSQEVLGQAPYEQYF | TGCGCCAGCAGCCAAGAAGTGTTGGGGCAGGCCCCCTACGAGCAGTACTTC | few | TRBV4-3 | . | 17 | TRBJ2-7
CASSLDYGGYTF | TGTGCCAGCAGCTTAGATTACGGTGGCTACACCTTC | . | TRBV7-2 | . | 12 | TRBJ1-2
CAISREGQGETQYF | TGTGCCATCAGTCGGGAGGGCCAGGGAGAGACCCAGTACTTC | . | TRBV10-3 | TRBD2 | 14 | TRBJ2-5
CASSPASGTDTQYF | TGCGCCAGCAGCCCCGCTAGCGGCACAGATACGCAGTATTTT | . | TRBV5-1 | . | 14 | TRBJ2-3
CASNLRERVSSYNEQFF | TGTGCCAGCAACCTCCGGGAGCGGGTAAGCTCCTACAATGAGCAGTTCTTC | once | TRBV19 | . | 17 | TRBJ2-1
CASSKREATYNEQFF | TGTGCCAGTAGTAAGCGGGAGGCTACCTACAATGAGCAGTTCTTC | once | TRBV19 | TRBD2 | 15 | TRBJ2-1
CASSLDGTEAFF | TGTGCCAGCAGCCTGGACGGCACTGAAGCTTTCTTT | . | TRBV5-6 | . | 12 | TRBJ1-1
CASSPGLDTQYF | TGTGCCAGCAGCCCCGGACTGGACACGCAGTATTTT | . | TRBV4-2 | . | 12 | TRBJ2-3
CASTLGGISNQPQHF | TGTGCCAGTACCCTTGGGGGGATTAGCAATCAGCCCCAGCATTTT | . | TRBV19 | . | 15 | TRBJ1-5
CASSQEGGETQYF | TGTGCCAGCAGCCAGGAGGGAGGAGAGACCCAGTACTTC | . | TRBV11-3 | . | 13 | TRBJ2-5
CASKRSNQPQHF | TGTGCCAGCAAGCGCAGCAATCAGCCCCAGCATTTT | . | TRBV28 | . | 12 | TRBJ1-5
CASSFGIAYDNEQFF | TGTGCCAGCAGCTTCGGGATAGCGTACGACAATGAGCAGTTCTTC | . | TRBV7-2 | . | 15 | TRBJ2-1
CASSVDLSGVYNEQFF | TGTGCCAGCAGCGTAGATCTTAGCGGGGTCTACAATGAGCAGTTCTTC | . | TRBV9 | TRBD2 | 16 | TRBJ2-1
CASSVDAVKGLNGYTF | TGTGCCAGCAGCGTAGATGCGGTGAAAGGCCTAAATGGCTACACCTTC | . | TRBV9 | . | 16 | TRBJ1-2
CASSWGTGNYEQYF | TGTGCCAGTAGTTGGGGGACAGGGAACTACGAGCAGTACTTC | . | TRBV19 | TRBD1 | 14 | TRBJ2-7
CAWSPGQPGSDEQYF | TGTGCCTGGAGCCCAGGGCAGCCGGGCTCGGACGAGCAGTACTTC | . | TRBV30 | . | 15 | TRBJ2-7
CASSHGQGNQPQHF | TGTGCCAGCTCTCACGGACAGGGGAATCAGCCCCAGCATTTT | once | TRBV18 | TRBD1 | 14 | TRBJ1-5
CASIRDRAGGELFF | TGTGCCAGCATCCGGGACAGGGCTGGCGGGGAGCTGTTTTTT | . | TRBV28 | TRBD1 | 14 | TRBJ2-2
CASSPFTSGRFDEQFF | TGTGCCAGCAGCCCTTTTACTAGCGGGAGGTTCGATGAGCAGTTCTTC | . | TRBV6-6 | TRBD2 | 16 | TRBJ2-1
CASSDWQGTGLWGTQYF | TGTGCCAGCAGTGATTGGCAGGGGACAGGGCTCTGGGGGACCCAGTACTTC | . | TRBV6-1 | TRBD1 | 17 | TRBJ2-5
CASSYVVGGAGELFF | TGTGCCAGCAGTTACGTTGTGGGCGGGGCCGGGGAGCTGTTTTTT | . | TRBV6-6 | . | 15 | TRBJ2-2
CASSEARGRNTIYF | TGTGCCAGCAGTGAGGCCAGGGGGAGAAACACCATATATTTT | few | TRBV25-1 | TRBD1 | 14 | TRBJ1-3
CASRLAANTGELFF | TGCGCCAGCAGGCTAGCGGCGAACACCGGGGAGCTGTTTTTT | . | TRBV10-2 | TRBD2 | 14 | TRBJ2-2
CASSSSWGYQETQYF | TGTGCCAGCAGCTCGTCTTGGGGCTACCAAGAGACCCAGTACTTC | . | TRBV7-2 | . | 15 | TRBJ2-5
CSARAEETQYF | TGCAGTGCTAGAGCGGAGGAGACCCAGTACTTC | . | TRBV20-1 | . | 11 | TRBJ2-5
CASSPRQGARETQYF | TGTGCCAGCTCACCGCGACAGGGGGCGCGAGAGACCCAGTACTTC | . | TRBV18 | TRBD1 | 15 | TRBJ2-5
CSASYSYEQYF | TGCAGCGCCAGCTACAGCTACGAGCAGTACTTC | . | TRBV29-1 | . | 11 | TRBJ2-7
CASSQVDRYEQYF | TGCGCCAGCAGCCAAGTAGATCGGTACGAGCAGTACTTC | . | TRBV4-3 | . | 13 | TRBJ2-7
CASSPTMSGSVLGELFF | TGTGCCAGCAGTCCTACCATGAGCGGGAGCGTGCTCGGGGAGCTGTTTTTT | . | TRBV27 | TRBD2 | 17 | TRBJ2-2
CASSTHTSGSGYEQYF | TGTGCCAGCAGCACACACACTAGCGGGAGTGGGTACGAGCAGTACTTC | . | TRBV7-3 | TRBD2 | 16 | TRBJ2-7